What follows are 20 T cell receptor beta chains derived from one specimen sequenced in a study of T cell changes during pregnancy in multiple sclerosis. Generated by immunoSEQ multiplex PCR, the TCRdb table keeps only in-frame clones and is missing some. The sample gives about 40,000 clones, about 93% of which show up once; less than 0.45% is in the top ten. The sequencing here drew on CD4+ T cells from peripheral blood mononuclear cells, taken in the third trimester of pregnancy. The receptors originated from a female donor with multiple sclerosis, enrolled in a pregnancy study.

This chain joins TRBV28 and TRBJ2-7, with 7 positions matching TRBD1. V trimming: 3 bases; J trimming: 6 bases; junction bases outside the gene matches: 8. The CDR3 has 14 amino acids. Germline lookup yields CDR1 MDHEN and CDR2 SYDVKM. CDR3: CASSLPNTGAEQYF. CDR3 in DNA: TGTGCCAGCAGTTTGCCTAACACAGGGGCCGAGCAGTACTTC.

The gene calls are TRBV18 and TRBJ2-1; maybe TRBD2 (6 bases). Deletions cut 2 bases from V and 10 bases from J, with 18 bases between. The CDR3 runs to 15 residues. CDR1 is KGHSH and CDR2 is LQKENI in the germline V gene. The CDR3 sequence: CASSPGRGTSGEQFF. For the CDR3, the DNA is TGTGCCAGCTCACCAGGCCGGGGGACCTCGGGGGAGCAGTTCTTC.

The CDR3 spells CASSLPGLRPDTQYF. CDR3 sequence (DNA): TGTGCCAGCAGTTTGCCGGGACTACGCCCCGATACGCAGTATTTT. The genes are TRBV28 and TRBJ2-3; 7 bases are a match to TRBD2. The germline V gene encodes CDR1 MDHEN and CDR2 SYDVKM. This CDR3 region has 15 residues. Trimming removed 3 bases from V and 6 bases from J; junction bases left unmatched: 9.

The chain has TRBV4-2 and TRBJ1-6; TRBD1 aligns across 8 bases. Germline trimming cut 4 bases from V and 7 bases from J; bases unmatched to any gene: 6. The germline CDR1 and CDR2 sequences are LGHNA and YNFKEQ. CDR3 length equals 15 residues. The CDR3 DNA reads TGTGCCAGCAGCCGGGACAGGACAGGGAATTCACCCCTCCACTTT. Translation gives CASSRDRTGNSPLHF.

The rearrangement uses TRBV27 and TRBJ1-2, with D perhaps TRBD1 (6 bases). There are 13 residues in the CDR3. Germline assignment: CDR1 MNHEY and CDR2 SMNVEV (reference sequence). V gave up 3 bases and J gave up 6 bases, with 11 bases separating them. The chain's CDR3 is CASSFVQGHGYTF. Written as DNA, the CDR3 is TGTGCCAGCAGTTTTGTACAGGGCCATGGCTACACCTTC.

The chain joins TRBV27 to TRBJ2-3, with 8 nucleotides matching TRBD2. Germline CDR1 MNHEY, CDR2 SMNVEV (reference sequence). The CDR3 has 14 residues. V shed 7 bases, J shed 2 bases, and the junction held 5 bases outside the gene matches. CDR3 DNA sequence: TGTGCCAGCACCGGCGGGAGGCCCACAGATACGCAGTATTTT. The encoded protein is CASTGGRPTDTQYF.

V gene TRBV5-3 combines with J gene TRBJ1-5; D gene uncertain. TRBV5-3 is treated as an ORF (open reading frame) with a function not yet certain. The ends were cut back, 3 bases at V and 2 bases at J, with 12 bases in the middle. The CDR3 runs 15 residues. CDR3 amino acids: CARSSRGGCNQPQHF. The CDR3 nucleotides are TGTGCCAGAAGCTCCCGCGGCGGGTGCAATCAGCCCCAGCATTTT.

CDR3 protein: CASSELGLAPGSSYNEQFF. DNA of the CDR3: TGTGCCAGCAGTGAACTAGGACTAGCACCAGGTAGCTCCTACAATGAGCAGTTCTTC. The gene calls are TRBV2 and TRBJ2-1, with 8 positions matching TRBD2. From germline, CDR1 is SNHLY and CDR2 FYNNEI. The CDR3 is made up of 19 amino acids. J lost 0 bases, V lost 2 bases, and 12 bases had no gene match.

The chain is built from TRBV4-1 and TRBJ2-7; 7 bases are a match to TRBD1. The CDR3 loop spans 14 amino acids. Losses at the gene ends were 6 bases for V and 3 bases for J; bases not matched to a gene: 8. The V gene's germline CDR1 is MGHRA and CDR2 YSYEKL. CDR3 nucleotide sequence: TGCGCCAGCAGTATGACCGGGACAGTCTACGAGCAGTACTTC. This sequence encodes CASSMTGTVYEQYF.

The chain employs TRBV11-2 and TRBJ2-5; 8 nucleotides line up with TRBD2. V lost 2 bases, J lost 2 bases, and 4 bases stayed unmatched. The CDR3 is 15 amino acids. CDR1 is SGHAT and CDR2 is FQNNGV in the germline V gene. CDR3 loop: CASSLNSGGQETQYF. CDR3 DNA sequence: TGTGCCAGCAGCTTAAACAGCGGGGGACAAGAGACCCAGTACTTC.

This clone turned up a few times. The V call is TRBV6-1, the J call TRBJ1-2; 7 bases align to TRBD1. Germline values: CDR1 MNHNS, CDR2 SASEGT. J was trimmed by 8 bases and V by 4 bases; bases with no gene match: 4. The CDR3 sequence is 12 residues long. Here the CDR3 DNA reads TGTGCCAGCAGTGGACAGGGAAAGGGCTACACCTTC. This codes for CASSGQGKGYTF.

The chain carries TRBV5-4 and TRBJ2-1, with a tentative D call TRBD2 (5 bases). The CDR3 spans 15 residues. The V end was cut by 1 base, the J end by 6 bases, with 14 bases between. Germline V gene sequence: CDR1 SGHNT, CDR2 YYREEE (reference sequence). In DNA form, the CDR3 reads TGTGCCAGCAGCTTGAATCTCGGGAATGGCAATGAGCAGTTCTTC. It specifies CASSLNLGNGNEQFF. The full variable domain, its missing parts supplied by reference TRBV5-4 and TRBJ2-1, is ETGVTQSPTHLIKTRGQQVTLRCSSQSGHNTVSWYQQALGQGPQFIFQYYREEENGRGNFPPRFSGLQFPNYSSELNVNALELDDSALYLCASSLNLGNGNEQFFGPGTRLTVL.

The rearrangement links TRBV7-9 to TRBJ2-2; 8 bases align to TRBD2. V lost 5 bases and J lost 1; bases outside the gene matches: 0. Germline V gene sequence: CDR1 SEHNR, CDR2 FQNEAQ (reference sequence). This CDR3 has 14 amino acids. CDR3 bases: TGTGCCAGCAGCCGGGAGGGGAACACCGGGGAGCTGTTTTTT. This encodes CASSREGNTGELFF.

CDR3 region: CASSRRSSYEQYF. CDR3 sequence (DNA): TGTGCCAGCAGCCGTAGGAGTTCCTACGAGCAGTACTTC. The chain recombines TRBV7-2 with TRBJ2-7; D not certain. Between the trimmed V and J ends, which lost 5 bases and 1 base, there was a span of 9 bases. Germline-derived CDR1 and CDR2 are SGHTA and FQGNSA. This CDR3 has 13 amino acids. Variable domain in full (rest from reference TRBV7-2 and TRBJ2-7): GAGVSQSPSNKVTEKGKDVELRCDPISGHTALYWYRQSLGQGLEFLIYFQGNSAPDKSGLPSDRFSAERTGGSVSTLTIQRTQQEDSAVYLCASSRRSSYEQYFGPGTRLTVT.

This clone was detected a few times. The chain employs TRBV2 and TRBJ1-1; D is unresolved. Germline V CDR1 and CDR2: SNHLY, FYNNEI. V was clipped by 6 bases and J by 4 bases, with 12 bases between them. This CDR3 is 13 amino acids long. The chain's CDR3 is CASSDLGATEAFF. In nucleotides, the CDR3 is TGTGCCAGCAGCGATCTAGGAGCCACTGAAGCTTTCTTT.

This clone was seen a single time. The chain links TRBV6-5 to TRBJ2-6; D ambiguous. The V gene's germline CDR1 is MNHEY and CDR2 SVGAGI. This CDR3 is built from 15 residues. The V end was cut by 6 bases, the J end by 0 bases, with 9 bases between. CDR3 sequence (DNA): TGTGCCAGCAGGGTAACAAGCTCTGGGGCCAACGTCCTGACTTTC. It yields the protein CASRVTSSGANVLTF.

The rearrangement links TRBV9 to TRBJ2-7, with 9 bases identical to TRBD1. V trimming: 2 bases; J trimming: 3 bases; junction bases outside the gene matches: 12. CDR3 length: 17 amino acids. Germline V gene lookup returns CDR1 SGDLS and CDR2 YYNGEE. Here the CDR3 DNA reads TGTGCCAGCAGCGTTGGATCCGGGACAGGGATTTACTACGAGCAGTACTTC. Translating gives CASSVGSGTGIYYEQYF.

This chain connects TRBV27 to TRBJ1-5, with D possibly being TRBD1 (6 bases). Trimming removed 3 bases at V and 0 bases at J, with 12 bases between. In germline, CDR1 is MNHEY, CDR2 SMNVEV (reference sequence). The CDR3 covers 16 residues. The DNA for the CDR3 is TGTGCCAGCAGTTTCTCATGGACAGATAGCAATCAGCCCCAGCATTTT. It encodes CASSFSWTDSNQPQHF.

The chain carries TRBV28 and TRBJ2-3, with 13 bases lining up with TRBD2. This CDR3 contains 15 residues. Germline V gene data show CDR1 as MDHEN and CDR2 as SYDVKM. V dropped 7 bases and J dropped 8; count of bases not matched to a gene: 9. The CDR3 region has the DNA TGTGCCAGCACCGAGACCGGGACTAGCGGGGTTACGCAGTATTTT. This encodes CASTETGTSGVTQYF.

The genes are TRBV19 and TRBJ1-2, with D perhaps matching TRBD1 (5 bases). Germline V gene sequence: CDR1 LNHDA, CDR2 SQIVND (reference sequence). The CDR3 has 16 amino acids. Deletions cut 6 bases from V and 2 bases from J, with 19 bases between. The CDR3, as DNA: TGTGCCAGTAGGATCGTGACAGCTGGGCCCAACTATGGCTACACCTTC. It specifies CASRIVTAGPNYGYTF.